This TCR beta chain was documented in a study of T cells in Graves' hyperthyroidism and ophthalmopathy. V was clipped by 1 base and J by 1 base, with 22 bases between them. There are 19 residues in the CDR3. The V gene's germline CDR1 is SGDLS and CDR2 YYNGEE. What was amplified from RNA transcripts were TCR beta CDR3 regions. An initial round of RT-PCR targeting the TCR CDR3 relied on the HTBI primer set. TCRdb independently ran MiXCR on the multiplex PCR reads; one entry per CDR3 protein. Of roughly 280,000 distinct CDR3 sequences listed, around 15% are singletons. In its sample, this clonotype was seen a few times. As yet, its antigen is unknown. Diagnoses used clinical symptoms, serum thyroxine and TRAb, thyroid ultrasound and orbital computed tomography. General observations from the study: Ophthalmopathy cases were set apart from stable hyperthyroidism by a 13 V-J model. The model forecast ophthalmopathy, anticipating it by a median approximately 6.2 months before onset.

This receptor was obtained from a woman aged 60-75 years with Graves' ophthalmopathy. The chain combines TRBV9 with TRBJ2-3, with D hard to call. Sequencing was performed on blood. The CDR3 reads CASSVSLGRVVVGTDTQYF. The CDR3 DNA reads TGTGCCAGCAGCGTATCTCTTGGCCGCGTAGTAGTCGGCACAGATACGCAGTATTTT. Based on the CDR3 plus reference TRBV9 and TRBJ2-3, the full variable domain is DSGVTQTPKHLITATGQRVTLRCSPRSGDLSVYWYQQSLDQGLQFLIQYYNGEERAKGNILERFSAQQFPDLHSELNLSSLELGDSALYFCASSVSLGRVVVGTDTQYFGPGTRLTVL.